This T cell receptor beta chain was sequenced in a study of blood T cell dynamics during melanoma immunotherapy. CDR3 size: 16 residues. Germline lookup yields CDR1 MNHEY and CDR2 SMNVEV (reference sequence). Each sorted CD8+ T cell subset had its entire DNA loaded. Sequenced by immunoSEQ multiplex PCR; TCRdb stores in-frame clones only, minus some. The sample holds roughly 16,000 clones, about 95% seen once. Time point specified: week 3, after first cycle of checkpoint inhibitor. V gene TRBV27 combines with J gene TRBJ2-5; no definite D call. The J call may be faulty, since TRBJ2-7 better matches the DNA end. Material: effector memory CD8+ T cells from blood, obtained from a patient treated with checkpoint blockade. The sequence came from a human donor with melanoma. In nucleotides, the CDR3 is TGTGCCAGCAGCCCCCTTTCGACTCAAGGCTCCTACGAGCAGTACTTC. It is translated as CASSPLSTQGSYEQYF.